These T cell receptor beta chains were read from a single sample in a study of cytomegalovirus exposure and HLA in healthy donors. Profiling relied on immunoSEQ multiplex PCR, and the TCRdb table lists in-frame clones only, not all of them. This sample has about 150,000 clones, with roughly 80% found just once. Sequenced material: PBMCs. These receptors were collected from a male donor in good health and CMV-seronegative. The CDR3 runs from the conserved cysteine through the conserved F or W. The D gene is left open where the match is weak. Expanded clones get a size class; other rows say once, few or many, or leave the size out.

cdr3_nt cdr3_aa v_call d_call j_call clone_size
TGCGCCAGCAGCCAAGTAAGAGTCTCCTACAATGAGCAGTTCTTC CASSQVRVSYNEQFF TRBV4-1 - TRBJ2-1 -
TGCAGCGTTACCGGGACAGGCTATGGCTACACCTTC CSVTGTGYGYTF TRBV29-1 TRBD1 TRBJ1-2 -
TGCGCCAGCAGCCCGCCCGGGGAGACCCAGTACTTC CASSPPGETQYF TRBV5-1 - TRBJ2-5 -
TGCGCCAGCAGCTTCGACAGGGGGCAATCACCCCTCCACTTT CASSFDRGQSPLHF TRBV5-1 TRBD1 TRBJ1-6 -
TGTGCCAGTAAGGGGACAGAACAGAACACCGGGGAGCTGTTTTTT CASKGTEQNTGELFF TRBV2 TRBD1 TRBJ2-2 -
TGTGCCTGGGGGACAGGGGAGGCGAACATTCAGTACTTC CAWGTGEANIQYF TRBV30 TRBD1 TRBJ2-4 -
TGTGCCAGCAGCTTGAACAGGGGCCCATATGGCTACACCTTC CASSLNRGPYGYTF TRBV5-4 TRBD1 TRBJ1-2 -
TGTGCCAGCAGCTCGACAGGGGGCTTAATCTACGAGCAGTACTTC CASSSTGGLIYEQYF TRBV6-5 TRBD1 TRBJ2-7 -
TGCGCCAGCAGTGGGGATAGCGGGGATACGCAGTATTTT CASSGDSGDTQYF TRBV10-1 TRBD2 TRBJ2-3 -
TGTGCCATCGGGGGACAGGGAAGTTCACCCCTCCACTTT CAIGGQGSSPLHF TRBV10-3 TRBD1 TRBJ1-6 -
TGTGCCAGCAGCCCGGGGTCCCGAGTGGATCAGCCCCAGCATTTT CASSPGSRVDQPQHF TRBV5-8 - TRBJ1-5 -
TGTGCCAGCAGTTTGAACCCGGACAGGGTGGGGGAGACCCAGTACTTC CASSLNPDRVGETQYF TRBV27 TRBD1 TRBJ2-5 -
TGTGCCAGCAGCTTAGCCTTCGAGCAGTACTTC CASSLAFEQYF TRBV7-2 - TRBJ2-7 -
TGTGCCAGCAGCTTAGATACGAGGACAGCTAACTATGGCTACACCTTC CASSLDTRTANYGYTF TRBV7-9 - TRBJ1-2 -
TGTGCCAGTAGCCCGACAGGGCCTACTAACTATGGCTACACCTTC CASSPTGPTNYGYTF TRBV19 TRBD1 TRBJ1-2 -
TGTGCCAGCAGCTCTCCAGGGGGCCCGAACACTGAAGCTTTCTTT CASSSPGGPNTEAFF TRBV5-4 TRBD1 TRBJ1-1 -
TGTGCCATCAGTGAGTCAAGGGGCCAAGAGACCCAGTACTTC CAISESRGQETQYF TRBV10-3 - TRBJ2-5 -
TGCGCCAGCAGCCTGGGCTTGGACAGCTTCTATAATTCACCCCTCCACTTT CASSLGLDSFYNSPLHF TRBV5-1 - TRBJ1-6 -
TGCGCCAGCAGCGTACAGGGAAATACGCAGTATTTT CASSVQGNTQYF TRBV5-1 - TRBJ2-3 -
TGCGCCAGCAGCCCCGGTACAGCAACTAGCTCTGGAAACACCATATATTTT CASSPGTATSSGNTIYF TRBV5-1 - TRBJ1-3 -
TGTGCCAGCGGCGTTCTACAGGGCTCCTACAATGAGCAGTTCTTC CASGVLQGSYNEQFF TRBV9 - TRBJ2-1 -
TGTGCCAGCAGTGATATTCGGGGGGGCCTATACAATGAGCAGTTCTTC CASSDIRGGLYNEQFF TRBV2 TRBD2 TRBJ2-1 -
TGTGCCAGCAGCCCCGCGCAGGCGAATCCCCCGATCACAACCTACGAGCAGTACTTC CASSPAQANPPITTYEQYF TRBV7-9 - TRBJ2-7 -
TGTGCCAGCAGTCCCCGGGACAGGGTGTTTGATGGCTACACCTTC CASSPRDRVFDGYTF TRBV6-6 TRBD1 TRBJ1-2 -
TGTGCCATCAGTGGGGCGAGCGGGGGGTATACTAGCACAGATACGCAGTATTTT CAISGASGGYTSTDTQYF TRBV10-3 TRBD2 TRBJ2-3 -
TGTGCCAGCAGCGGGGGACAGGGCTACGAGCAGTACTTC CASSGGQGYEQYF TRBV5-6 TRBD1 TRBJ2-7 -
TGCGCCAGCAGCTTGCGGGGTGCTAACTATGGCTACACCTTC CASSLRGANYGYTF TRBV5-1 - TRBJ1-2 few
TGTGCCAGCAGCGATAGAGGGGGCACTGAAGCTTTCTTT CASSDRGGTEAFF TRBV11-3 - TRBJ1-1 once
TGTGCCAGCAGCTCACCTGGGCTGAACACTGAAGCTTTCTTT CASSSPGLNTEAFF TRBV4-2 - TRBJ1-1 once
TGTGCCAGCAGCTTCACAGGAGCTGGAAACACCATATATTTT CASSFTGAGNTIYF TRBV5-4 - TRBJ1-3 -
TGTGCCAGCAGCGGGGGGCTTCCTAATGAAAAACTGTTTTTT CASSGGLPNEKLFF TRBV6-1 - TRBJ1-4 -
TGTGCCAGCTCACAGGACAGAGACTATGGCTACACCTTC CASSQDRDYGYTF TRBV18 - TRBJ1-2 -
TGCGCCAGCAGCTATGGGCAGGAATATGAGCAGTTCTTC CASSYGQEYEQFF TRBV5-1 - TRBJ2-1 -
TGCGCCAGCAGCCAAGATAGGGGCCTCAGCCCTGAAGCTTTCTTT CASSQDRGLSPEAFF TRBV4-1 - TRBJ1-1 -
TGTGCCAGCAGTGATGACAGGGATTCACCCCTCCACTTT CASSDDRDSPLHF TRBV2 TRBD1 TRBJ1-6 few
TGCGCCAGCAGCTCCTTACAGGGGCCCGACTACGAGCAGTACTTC CASSSLQGPDYEQYF TRBV5-1 TRBD1 TRBJ2-7 -
TGTGCGAGCCGGCCTAGCTCCTATAATTCACCCCTCCACTTT CASRPSSYNSPLHF TRBV6-5 - TRBJ1-6 -
TGTGCCAGCAGGGGACAGGGGGTATGGTACGAGCAGTACTTC CASRGQGVWYEQYF TRBV27 TRBD1 TRBJ2-7 -
TGTGCCAGCAGTTTAATGGGGACACTATCTGGAAACACCATATATTTT CASSLMGTLSGNTIYF TRBV27 - TRBJ1-3 -
TGTTCCAGCAGCCCTAGCGTCCTTTCGAACACCGGGGAGCTGTTTTTT CSSSPSVLSNTGELFF TRBV7-9 - TRBJ2-2 -
TGTGCCAGCAGCCTCAGGGAGGCGAACACTGAAGCTTTCTTT CASSLREANTEAFF TRBV27 - TRBJ1-1 -
TGTGCCAGTAGTAGTCCCGGGACAGGGAATTCACCCCTCCACTTT CASSSPGTGNSPLHF TRBV19 TRBD1 TRBJ1-6 -
TGTGCCAGCAGCTTATGGGGACTAGCGGGGGGCGGAGGAGGCCTCGAGCAGTACTTC CASSLWGLAGGGGGLEQYF TRBV7-2 TRBD2 TRBJ2-7 -
TGCGCCAGCAGCCTCAATGCAGGGGGCAGCAGGAATTCACCCCTCCACTTT CASSLNAGGSRNSPLHF TRBV5-1 TRBD1 TRBJ1-6 -
TGCGCCAGCAGCTTAGGAGGAGCGGGCTACGAGCAGTACTTC CASSLGGAGYEQYF TRBV5-1 - TRBJ2-7 -
TGCGCCAGCAGAATGAACCGGGACAGGGCCACCAGGAGCTTC CASRMNRDRATRSF TRBV10-2 TRBD1 TRBJ1-2 -
TGTGCCAGTACCACAGGGGACAGAAACACCGGGGAGCTGTTTTTT CASTTGDRNTGELFF TRBV11-2 TRBD1 TRBJ2-2 -
TGTGCCAGCTCACCTCAACAGGTTAACAGCAATCAGCCCCAGCATTTT CASSPQQVNSNQPQHF TRBV18 - TRBJ1-5 -
TGTGCCAGCAGCTTGCAGGGGGCGCTTGGCTATGGCTACACCTTC CASSLQGALGYGYTF TRBV5-6 TRBD1 TRBJ1-2 -
TGCGCCAGCAGCTCCGACAGGGGTGACTATGGCTACACCTTC CASSSDRGDYGYTF TRBV5-1 TRBD1 TRBJ1-2 -
TGTGCCAGTAGTAGCCGATGGGACACTGGCTACACCTTC CASSSRWDTGYTF TRBV19 - TRBJ1-2 -
TGCGCCAGCAGCTTAGGGGGCTTCGGCAATCAGCCCCAGCATTTT CASSLGGFGNQPQHF TRBV5-1 TRBD1 TRBJ1-5 few
TGTGCCAGTAGTCCCCGGACAGGGGGTTCAGGCTCTCGCCACGAGCAGTACTTC CASSPRTGGSGSRHEQYF TRBV19 TRBD1 TRBJ2-7 -
TGTGCCAGCAGCGTAGGCGGGGGGGACACAGATACGCAGTATTTT CASSVGGGDTDTQYF TRBV9 TRBD2 TRBJ2-3 -
TGTGCCAGCAGTCCTACTGGACAGGGGACCTACGAGCAGTACTTC CASSPTGQGTYEQYF TRBV6-5 TRBD1 TRBJ2-7 -
TGTGCCAGCAGCTTCCGAAGCGGAGGGATCACAGATACGCAGTATTTT CASSFRSGGITDTQYF TRBV11-2 - TRBJ2-3 -